Shown below are 14 T cell receptor beta chains from a single sample sequenced in a study of shared clonotypes between healthy human individuals. The protocol was immunoSEQ multiplex PCR, while the TCRdb copy is restricted to in-frame clones and leaves out a portion. The sample has hundreds of thousands of clones, around three quarters seen once. Source material: memory CD4+ T cells sorted from blood. The subset here: CD45RA-negative fraction. All receptors derive from a woman aged 30 to 39 in good health.

To note about this clone: With only one base between it and a far larger clone, this is likely a read error. The V call is TRBV7-7, the J call TRBJ2-3; the match to TRBD1 covers 7 bases. Per germline, CDR1 SSHAT and CDR2 FNYEAQ (reference sequence). The CDR3 extends over 13 amino acids. The CDR3 spells CASSLGQGDMQYF. The CDR3 DNA is TGTGCCAGCAGCTTAGGACAGGGTGATATGCAGTATTTT.

The chain links TRBV7-6 to TRBJ2-1, with 9 nucleotides matching TRBD1. This CDR3 region has 14 residues. The V segment lost 5 bases and the J segment 9 bases; nucleotides outside the gene matches: 8. Germline loops: CDR1 SGHVS, CDR2 FNYEAQ. The CDR3 sequence is CASSIGTGSFEQFF. In DNA form, the CDR3 reads TGTGCCAGCAGCATAGGGACAGGGAGCTTTGAGCAGTTCTTC.

The chain couples TRBV29-1 to TRBJ2-3, with D unclear. The CDR3 is 13 residues long. V gave up 0 bases and J gave up 7 bases, with 11 bases separating them. Germline V gives CDR1 SQVTM, CDR2 ANQGSEA. CDR3 region: CSVEDPILNTQYF. The CDR3 nucleotides are TGCAGCGTTGAAGACCCGATCCTTAATACGCAGTATTTT.

The V gene is TRBV18, the J gene TRBJ1-1; D is possibly TRBD1 (5 bases). V was cut by 7 bases and J by 3 bases, with 15 bases left in between. Germline-derived CDR1 and CDR2 are KGHSH and LQKENI. This CDR3 has 14 amino acids. CDR3 sequence (DNA): TGTGCCAGCTGTACGGCCCGAGGGGACACTGAAGCTTTCTTT. It translates to CASCTARGDTEAFF.

This chain links TRBV25-1 with TRBJ2-3, with D unresolved. Trimming took off 8 bases at V and 6 bases at J, with 12 bases between the two ends. The CDR3 is 12 amino acids. Germline V lookup: CDR1 MGHDK, CDR2 SYGVNS. The DNA of the CDR3 is TGTGCCAGCGCAAGGGTGGGGGATACGCAGTATTTT. This codes for CASARVGDTQYF.

The CDR3 nucleotides are TGTGCCAGCAGTTACTCGTTGAGAGGAATAGGATACGAGCAGTACTTC. Translating gives CASSYSLRGIGYEQYF. This chain connects TRBV6-5 to TRBJ2-7; D gene uncertain. Germline CDR1 MNHEY, CDR2 SVGAGI. CDR3 size: 16 residues. The V and J ends lost 0 bases and 4 bases respectively, with 16 bases between them.

The V and J genes are TRBV2 and TRBJ2-2; D remains ambiguous. Trimming shortened V by 4 bases and J by 1 base, and 7 bases separated the two germline ends. Germline V gene sequence: CDR1 SNHLY, CDR2 FYNNEI. This CDR3 has 14 residues. The CDR3 is CASSGVGNTGELFF. The CDR3 DNA is TGTGCCAGCAGTGGGGTAGGGAACACCGGGGAGCTGTTTTTT.

The chain couples TRBV10-3 to TRBJ1-2; TRBD1 agrees at 8 bases. The CDR3 is 15 residues long. V was pared by 4 bases and J by 2 bases, with 6 bases of the junction left unmatched. Germline V gene data show CDR1 as ENHRY and CDR2 as SYGVKD. The CDR3 sequence is CAISGYRGTNYGYTF. For the CDR3, the DNA is TGTGCCATCAGTGGCTACAGGGGGACGAACTATGGCTACACCTTC.

This clone showed up just once. The rearrangement joins TRBV28 to TRBJ1-5; 10 bases are a match to TRBD1. V lost 4 bases, J lost 6 bases, and 6 bases stayed unmatched. This CDR3 has 15 amino acids. Per germline, CDR1 MDHEN and CDR2 SYDVKM. CDR3 residues: CASSSGQGVGQPQHF. DNA for the CDR3: TGTGCCAGCAGTTCAGGACAGGGGGTAGGTCAGCCCCAGCATTTT.

The chain has TRBV5-6 and TRBJ1-2, with D possibly being TRBD1 (6 bases). CDR3 length equals 12 residues. Germline lookup yields CDR1 SGHDT and CDR2 YYEEEE. Trimming left V 4 bases short and J 8 bases short, with 12 bases between. CDR3 coding DNA: TGTGCCAGCAGCACCACAGGGCGCGGCTACACCTTC. Protein product: CASSTTGRGYTF.

This clone was observed a single time. V and J are TRBV7-9 and TRBJ2-7, with D perhaps TRBD2 (6 bases). The CDR3 is made up of 14 amino acids. V was trimmed by 5 bases and J by 4 bases, leaving 15 bases between them. Germline-derived CDR1 and CDR2 are SEHNR and FQNEAQ (reference sequence). Here the CDR3 DNA reads TGTGCCAGCAGCCCCGGGGGAGCCCCTTACGAGCAGTACTTC. Protein product: CASSPGGAPYEQYF.

V gene TRBV2 combines with J gene TRBJ1-2, with a weak D call TRBD1 (5 bases). Per the germline V gene, CDR1 is SNHLY and CDR2 is FYNNEI. V was clipped by 8 bases and J by 1 base, with 14 bases between them. CDR3 length: 14 residues. As DNA, the CDR3 is TGTGCCAGCGCTCGCGGGGCCGATAACTATGGCTACACCTTC. It yields the protein CASARGADNYGYTF.

As for this clone: At the DNA level, this CDR3 is encoded by other sequences in the same sample as well. The chain recombines TRBV10-3 with TRBJ1-1; perhaps TRBD1 as D (6 bases). The CDR3 is made up of 13 amino acids. V shed 5 bases and J shed 2 bases, with 9 bases lying between them. Looked up from germline, CDR1 is ENHRY and CDR2 is SYGVKD. This chain's CDR3 is CAISSQGNTEAFF. DNA for the CDR3: TGTGCCATCAGTTCACAGGGAAACACTGAAGCTTTCTTT.

The CDR3 loop is CASSYEGTYNEQFF. The CDR3 coding sequence is TGTGCCAGCAGTTACGAGGGAACCTACAATGAGCAGTTCTTC. This chain connects TRBV6-5 to TRBJ2-1; D might be TRBD2 (5 bases). CDR1 is MNHEY, CDR2 SVGAGI, per germline. V shed 2 bases and J shed 2 bases, with 7 bases lying between them. The CDR3 is made up of 14 amino acids.